This T cell receptor (beta chain) was profiled in a study of OX40 agonist ivuxolimab in advanced cancers. Looking at the study overall: In this trial design, patients received ivuxolimab intravenously at 0.01 to 10 mg/kg every 2 weeks.

Generated by immunoSEQ multiplex PCR, the TCRdb table keeps only in-frame clones and is missing some. The repertoire holds 70,000 or so clones, with approximately 78% as singletons. V lost 1 base and J lost 8, with 12 bases in between. Germline CDR1 reads KGHSH; CDR2 reads LQKENI. This CDR3 has 14 residues. This clone was counted between two and nine times. The rearrangement joins TRBV18 to TRBJ2-1; tentative D call: TRBD1 (5 bases). The receptor was derived from an adult with an advanced solid tumor such as melanoma, head and neck, liver or kidney cancer. The specimen was CD4+ or CD8+ T cells sorted from blood, collected in a trial of the OX40 agonist ivuxolimab. The CDR3: CASSPQQGGDEQFF. In DNA form, the CDR3 reads TGTGCCAGCTCACCACAGCAGGGTGGGGATGAGCAGTTCTTC.